This TCR beta chain emerged from a study of identical twins. Findings and limits, study-wide: Researchers caution that invariant MAIT and iNKT cells could partly confound zero-insertion analyses. Out-of-frame alpha sequences shared by twins were enriched for low generation probability.

The ends lost 8 bases at V and 3 bases at J; junction bases unmatched: 10. The germline V gene encodes CDR1 SNHLY and CDR2 FYNNEI. The length of the CDR3 is 15 residues. Turning to this clonotype: Its specificity is unknown.

Unique molecular identifiers were present on the cDNA, and a universal primer site came from template switching. TCRdb re-called the 5' RACE reads through MiXCR, storing one row per CDR3 protein. This table has about 1.7 million distinct CDR3 sequences, less than 40% appearing once. V and J are TRBV2 and TRBJ2-3; 8 positions match TRBD2. This clonotype was obtained from a newborn girl in good health. The material sequenced was cord blood. This chain's CDR3 is CASGVASGGTDTQYF. CDR3 sequence (DNA): TGTGCCAGCGGAGTGGCCAGCGGGGGTACAGATACGCAGTATTTT.